These 2 T cell receptor beta chains came from one sample sequenced in a study of breast tumors, draining lymph nodes, adjacent tissues. TCRdb recomputed calls from the multiplex PCR reads with MiXCR, one row per CDR3 protein. The table shows approximately 230,000 distinct CDR3 sequences, with less than 45% occurring only once. Breast cancer patients provided tissue from their axillary draining lymph nodes. Sequencing was done on a sample of axillary lymph node tissue. These receptors originate from a female donor with breast cancer. Some clones in this sample may be carry-over from other donors' samples.

This clonotype was recorded many times. The chain uses TRBV10-1 and TRBJ2-1; no clear D. The CDR3 is 14 amino acids. V was pared by 0 bases and J by 7 bases, with 10 bases between. Germline V lookup: CDR1 WNHNN, CDR2 SYGVQD (reference sequence). CDR3 sequence: CASSESTSRNEQFF. Here the CDR3 DNA reads TGCGCCAGCAGTGAGTCGACGAGTCGGAATGAGCAGTTCTTC.

The V gene is TRBV19, the J gene TRBJ1-4, with 11 bases that match TRBD1. In germline, CDR1 is LNHDA, CDR2 SQIVND (reference sequence). The CDR3 spans 14 residues. V lost 10 bases and J lost 4; bases outside the gene matches: 5. The CDR3 bases are TGTGCCACCAGTGGGACAGGGGGTAATGAAAAACTGTTTTTT. It is translated as CATSGTGGNEKLFF.